The 27 T cell receptor beta chains presented below share a single source sample, sequenced in a study of CD4 and CD8 cells across lung adenocarcinoma regions. TCRdb called the PCR reads again in MiXCR, with one record for every CDR3 protein. This repertoire shows approximately 7,700 distinct CDR3 sequences, about 56% found once; its top ten account for about 22%. Source material: CD4+ T cells from the center of a lung tumor. These receptors all stem from a female donor with lung adenocarcinoma. The CD4 and CD8 labels of this study may be unreliable.

The chain employs TRBV3-1 and TRBJ2-4; no firm D call. The J call may be wrong; the DNA end is better matched by TRBJ2-5. Germline-derived CDR1 and CDR2 are LGHDT and YNNKEL (reference sequence). The CDR3 runs to 12 residues. The CDR3 reads CASSRSRETQYF. Here the CDR3 DNA reads TGTGCCAGCAGCCGAAGTCGGGAGACCCAGTACTTC.

Ten or more counts support this clonotype. A much larger clone differs from this one at a single base, so this may be a read error. V gene TRBV6-1 combines with J gene TRBJ2-1; 9 nucleotides align to TRBD2. Judging by the DNA end, TRBJ2-7 fits better; the J call may be wrong. The CDR3 runs 15 residues. The germline V gene has CDR1 MNHNS and CDR2 SASEGT. This CDR3 reads CASSGSPSSYNEQYF. In DNA, the CDR3 is TGTGCCAGTAGCGGGAGCCCTAGCTCCTACAATGAGCAGTACTTC.

This clonotype was counted many times. V is TRBV7-2 and J is TRBJ2-2, with 8 bases aligning to TRBD1. CDR3 length: 14 residues. In germline, CDR1 is SGHTA, CDR2 FQGNSA. With 3 bases clipped from V and 7 bases from J, the junction kept 4 bases outside the gene matches. Here the CDR3 reads CASSFTGTGGELFF. CDR3 coding DNA: TGTGCCAGCAGCTTTACCGGGACAGGCGGGGAGCTGTTTTTT.

This clonotype was seen once. This chain uses TRBV27 with TRBJ2-1; maybe TRBD2 (5 bases). Trimming shortened V by 9 bases and J by 5 bases, and 26 bases separated the two germline ends. The germline V gene encodes CDR1 MNHEY and CDR2 SMNVEV (reference sequence). The CDR3 totals 17 residues. In nucleotides, the CDR3 is TGTGCCAGGAGCCAGGCCCGCGGGCTGAGCGCCAACAATGAGCAGTTCTTC. Amino acids: CARSQARGLSANNEQFF.

This clonotype was counted many times. The rearrangement uses TRBV6-4 and TRBJ2-1; 8 bases line up with TRBD2. The germline V gene encodes CDR1 MRHNA and CDR2 SNTAGT. The CDR3 covers 14 residues. The V segment lost 5 bases and the J segment 6 bases; nucleotides outside the gene matches: 6. CDR3 residues: CASSRTGGLNEQFF. DNA of the CDR3: TGTGCCAGCAGTCGGACGGGAGGGCTCAATGAGCAGTTCTTC.

The gene calls are TRBV4-1 and TRBJ1-5; D unresolved. Germline V gene lookup returns CDR1 MGHRA and CDR2 YSYEKL. V was cut by 4 bases and J by 0 bases, with 19 bases left in between. The CDR3 is made up of 18 amino acids. CDR3 DNA sequence: TGCGCCAGCAGCCCGGAGGCGTCCCTCCCCGATAGCAATCAGCCCCAGCATTTT. Translating gives CASSPEASLPDSNQPQHF.

The chain recombines TRBV10-1 with TRBJ2-7; D unresolved. The CDR3 loop spans 13 amino acids. Germline CDR1 WNHNN, CDR2 SYGVQD (reference sequence). Trimming removed 9 bases from V and 3 bases from J, with 15 bases in between. CDR3 DNA sequence: TGCGCCAGGGCCCCCCGTCGAATCTACGAGCAGTACTTC. Encoded protein: CARAPRRIYEQYF.

This clonotype was counted between two and nine times. This chain uses TRBV14 with TRBJ2-3; 9 bases agree with TRBD2. The J segment lost 0 bases and the V segment lost 1 base, leaving 14 bases of the junction unmatched. The CDR3 has 20 amino acids. Germline values: CDR1 SGHDN, CDR2 FVKESK. DNA of the CDR3: TGTGCCAGCAGCCAAGCCCTCGGGGCGGGAGGGCCGTATAGCACAGATACGCAGTATTTT. It encodes CASSQALGAGGPYSTDTQYF.

This chain uses TRBV4-1 with TRBJ2-3; 8 bases are a match to TRBD2. The end of the DNA fits TRBJ2-7 better, so the J call may be wrong. The CDR3 consists of 15 residues. Germline V CDR1 and CDR2: MGHRA, YSYEKL. The CDR3 DNA reads as TGCGGCAGGGGCCTCGGGGGGGGTAGCCCAGCTACGCAGTACTTC. It encodes CGRGLGGGSPATQYF.

This clonotype was seen many times. The chain couples TRBV7-6 to TRBJ2-5, with D possibly called TRBD1 or TRBD2 (5 bases each). CDR3 size: 15 residues. Germline lookup yields CDR1 SGHVS and CDR2 FNYEAQ. Trimming removed 5 bases from V and 5 bases from J, with 18 bases in between. The CDR3 DNA reads TGTGCCAGCAGCGCTACCGGGACCCAACGGGAGACCCAGTACTTC. Residues: CASSATGTQRETQYF.

The chain uses TRBV9 and TRBJ2-1; D may match TRBD1 or TRBD2 (6 bases each). Germline V gene data show CDR1 as SGDLS and CDR2 as YYNGEE. This CDR3 spans 14 amino acids. V was shortened by 2 bases and J by 8 bases, with 14 bases between the two germline ends. The CDR3 loop reads CASSVDRLEDEQFF. CDR3 bases: TGTGCCAGCAGCGTGGACAGACTAGAGGATGAGCAGTTCTTC. Supplemented by reference TRBV9 and TRBJ2-1, the full variable domain reads DSGVTQTPKHLITATGQRVTLRCSPRSGDLSVYWYQQSLDQGLQFLIQYYNGEERAKGNILERFSAQQFPDLHSELNLSSLELGDSALYFCASSVDRLEDEQFFGPGTRLTVL.

Only a few counts were recorded for this clonotype. The J gene is TRBJ2-1, the V gene TRBV6-1, with D tentatively TRBD2 (6 bases). Trimming took 3 bases from V and 9 from J, leaving 15 bases between them. The CDR3 covers 14 residues. Germline V gives CDR1 MNHNS, CDR2 SASEGT. CDR3 region: CASSESGGYTEQFF. The CDR3 DNA sequence: TGTGCCAGCAGTGAGTCCGGGGGATATACTGAGCAGTTCTTC.

J is TRBJ2-1 and V is TRBV12-5; D perhaps matches TRBD2 (5 bases). There are 13 residues in the CDR3. V dropped 1 base and J dropped 13 bases, with 14 bases sitting between them. CDR1 and CDR2 from the germline V gene are LGHNT and FRNRAP. CDR3 DNA sequence: TGTGCTAGTGGTTTGGGGGGAGCGACTCCCCAGTTCTTC. It specifies CASGLGGATPQFF.

The rearrangement joins TRBV11-2 to TRBJ2-1, with 8 positions matching TRBD2. Trimming cost V 5 bases and J 13 bases; bases outside gene matches: 19. The CDR3 has 16 residues. Germline loops: CDR1 SGHAT, CDR2 FQNNGV. This chain's CDR3 is CASSQSGGGSLETQFF. The CDR3 nucleotides read TGTGCCAGCAGCCAATCGGGGGGGGGTAGTCTGGAGACCCAGTTCTTC.

Within the sample, this clonotype is medium-sized. The rearrangement links TRBV6-1 to TRBJ2-1, with D unresolved. Germline CDR1 reads MNHNS; CDR2 reads SASEGT. Trimming took 1 base from V and 8 from J, leaving 9 bases between them. CDR3 length: 13 amino acids. This CDR3 is CASSEGTSDEQFF. The DNA of the CDR3 is TGTGCCAGCAGTGAAGGGACCAGCGATGAGCAGTTCTTC.

A remark on this clonotype: An end of the junction does not agree with germline; a read error may underlie this. The chain recombines TRBV27 with TRBJ2-5, with D perhaps matching TRBD2 (5 bases). This CDR3 is 16 amino acids long. Per germline, CDR1 MNHEY and CDR2 SMNVEV (reference sequence). The CDR3 DNA follows: TGTGCCAGCGGGTCCCGCCGGGCGGGTGGCCCAGATACCCAGTATTTC. This encodes CASGSRRAGGPDTQYF.

This chain connects TRBV6-5 to TRBJ2-4; 7 nucleotides agree with TRBD2. The closer fit of TRBJ2-3 to the DNA end suggests the J call may be wrong. This CDR3 has 16 amino acids. The germline CDR1 and CDR2 sequences are MNHEY and SVGAGI. CDR3 amino acids: CASSYGGVGVKNIQYF. The CDR3 DNA is TGTGCCAGCAGTTACGGGGGGGTGGGCGTCAAAAACATTCAGTATTTT.

This clonotype was counted only a few times. The chain recombines TRBV6-1 with TRBJ2-4; D gene unclear. CDR3 length: 13 residues. Germline values: CDR1 MNHNS, CDR2 SASEGT. Trimming removed 6 bases at V and 0 bases at J, with 6 bases between. The CDR3: CASRMGAKNIQYF. Written as DNA, the CDR3 is TGTGCCAGCAGGATGGGAGCCAAAAACATTCAGTACTTC.

This clonotype is judged medium-sized. V usage is TRBV6-1 and J usage is TRBJ2-7; TRBD2 matches at 12 bases. The CDR3 is 18 residues long. Looked up from germline, CDR1 is MNHNS and CDR2 is SASEGT. V shed 5 bases and J 5 bases; nucleotides not matched to a gene: 16. This CDR3 reads CASSPFTGLAGRADEQYF. The CDR3 coding sequence is TGTGCCAGCAGTCCCTTTACGGGACTAGCGGGCCGGGCGGACGAGCAGTACTTC.

V is TRBV7-2 and J is TRBJ2-4; the D gene is possibly TRBD2 (6 bases). Looked up from germline, CDR1 is SGHTA and CDR2 is FQGNSA. V was clipped by 2 bases and J by 10 bases, with 21 bases between them. CDR3 size: 16 residues. The CDR3, as DNA: TGTGCCAGCAGCTTATTGGGGGGAGACTCTACAGATATTCAGTACTTC. Amino acids: CASSLLGGDSTDIQYF.

The chain recombines TRBV6-1 with TRBJ2-2, with TRBD1 matching over 11 bases. The V gene's germline CDR1 is MNHNS and CDR2 SASEGT. This CDR3 comprises 15 residues. V lost 4 bases to trimming and J lost 6 bases; unmatched junction nucleotides: 4. In DNA, the CDR3 is TGTGCCAGCAGTGCACCGGGACAGGGGGCCGGGGAGCTGTTTTTT. This gives the protein CASSAPGQGAGELFF.

The V gene is TRBV28, the J gene TRBJ1-5, with a weak D call TRBD1 (6 bases). This CDR3 has 14 residues. Germline values: CDR1 MDHEN, CDR2 SYDVKM. The V end lost 2 bases, the J end lost 16 bases, and 21 bases lay between the germline ends. In DNA form, the CDR3 reads TGTGCCAGCAGTTTAAGGACAGTTAATCAGCCCCTCCATTTT. Its translation: CASSLRTVNQPLHF.

This clonotype showed up just a few times. The V and J genes are TRBV27 and TRBJ2-7; unclear D gene. The V end lost 3 bases, the J end lost 2 bases, and 11 bases lay between the germline ends. This CDR3 contains 14 residues. The germline V gene encodes CDR1 MNHEY and CDR2 SMNVEV (reference sequence). The CDR3 DNA follows: TGTGCCAGCAGTTTTGGGCAGTTTGCCTACGAGCAGTACTTC. Protein: CASSFGQFAYEQYF.

This chain joins TRBV6-1 and TRBJ1-3, with D possibly TRBD1 on 5 matching bases. Per germline, CDR1 MNHNS and CDR2 SASEGT. CDR3 length: 14 amino acids. V was cut by 4 bases and J by 4 bases, with 11 bases left in between. DNA for the CDR3: TGTGCCAGCAGTGTGGGGACGTCCGGAAACACCATATATTTT. It specifies CASSVGTSGNTIYF.

The chain joins TRBV6-1 to TRBJ2-1, with TRBD2 matching over 15 bases. Losses at the gene ends were 2 bases for V and 4 bases for J; bases not matched to a gene: 6. In germline, CDR1 is MNHNS, CDR2 SASEGT. This CDR3 has 18 residues. The CDR3 sequence: CASSEWGLAGGTYNEQFF. In DNA form, the CDR3 reads TGTGCCAGCAGTGAATGGGGACTAGCGGGAGGTACATACAATGAGCAGTTCTTC.

The chain is built from TRBV10-1 and TRBJ2-5; D could derive from TRBD1 or TRBD2 (5 bases each). Looked up from germline, CDR1 is WNHNN and CDR2 is SYGVQD (reference sequence). The CDR3 is 14 amino acids. CDR3 region: CAGSGGRDQGAQYF. CDR3 DNA sequence: TGCGCGGGGAGTGGGGGACGAGACCAAGGGGCCCAGTACTTC.

The chain uses TRBV6-1 and TRBJ1-2; no clear D gene. V was pared by 3 bases and J by 4 bases, with 15 bases between. The CDR3 totals 15 residues. Germline CDR1 MNHNS, CDR2 SASEGT. The CDR3 DNA reads TGTGCCAGCAGTGATGACCCCGTGCGGGGCTATGGCTACACCTTC. Translating gives CASSDDPVRGYGYTF.